Detailed here is one T cell receptor beta chain. This entry comes from a study of blood T cell repertoires in COVID-19. Study overall: Italy, Spain and the United States were the sources of the convalescent and acute COVID-19 samples. T cells, B-cell-depleted T cells, or PBMCs supplied cDNA or gDNA.

As processed by the authors: Amplification of reference gene primers was used by the study to estimate nucleated cell counts. Assay: immunoSEQ multiplex PCR; the TCRdb copy retains only in-frame clones and omits some. Clone size and V and J calls were adopted from that table, with D and trimming inferred from the DNA. Of approximately 170,000 clones listed, 80% to 90% are singletons. Looked up from germline, CDR1 is MDHEN and CDR2 is SYDVKM. V dropped 7 bases and J dropped 7; count of bases not matched to a gene: 3. CDR3 length: 14 residues. The V gene is TRBV28, the J gene TRBJ2-1; 14 bases agree with TRBD2. Sequenced input: peripheral blood. This clonotype originated in an older woman with acute or convalescent COVID-19. CDR3 DNA: TGTGCCAGCACCCGGACTAGCGGGAGGAATGAGCAGTTCTTC. This translates into CASTRTSGRNEQFF.